This TCR beta chain comes out of a study of T cells in Graves' hyperthyroidism and ophthalmopathy. Overall study: Pretreatment peripheral blood was obtained at initial diagnosis. Study outcomes and limitations: Ophthalmopathy was separated from stable hyperthyroidism by a 13 V-J model.

Trimming stripped 0 bases from V and 0 bases from J, with 12 bases between. Germline V gene lookup returns CDR1 DFQATT and CDR2 SNEGSKA (reference sequence). The CDR3 contains 15 residues. Every diagnosis used clinical symptoms, serum thyroxine and TRAb, thyroid ultrasound and orbital computed tomography. Around 10 ml fresh peripheral blood yielded the PBMCs. Only a few counts were recorded for this clonotype. No antigen is known for it. Using RNA transcripts as the source, TCR beta CDR3 regions were amplified. TCR CDR3 regions were first amplified by RT-PCR with HTBI primers. One entry per CDR3 protein results from TCRdb running MiXCR on the multiplex PCR reads. This table has about 500,000 distinct CDR3 sequences, approximately 15% appearing once.

The sequencing input was blood. The clonotype was recovered from a woman aged 18-30 years with Graves' hyperthyroidism. The genes are TRBV20-1 and TRBJ2-7, with no clear D. CDR3: CSARDVRGSSYEQYF. DNA of the CDR3: TGCAGTGCTAGAGATGTGCGAGGAAGCTCCTACGAGCAGTACTTC.